One sample yielded the 24 T cell receptor beta chains listed below, sequenced in a study of T cell responses to AZD1222 COVID-19 vaccine. Sequencing was performed with immunoSEQ multiplex PCR; in TCRdb, only in-frame clones are kept and a portion is missing. Found here are 190,000 or so clones, approximately 91% of them singletons; the top ten hold around 3%. This specimen consisted of peripheral blood, obtained 28 days after the second AZD1222 dose. The receptors were sampled from an adult who received the AZD1222 COVID-19 vaccine.

The chain links TRBV5-1 to TRBJ2-3; possible D gene TRBD2, 5 bases. V was pared by 0 bases and J by 5 bases, with 7 bases between. The CDR3 length is 13 residues. Germline lookup yields CDR1 SGHRS and CDR2 YFSETQ. The CDR3 here is CASSLEGEDTQYF. In DNA form, the CDR3 reads TGCGCCAGCAGCTTGGAGGGAGAAGATACGCAGTATTTT.

The gene calls are TRBV18 and TRBJ2-3; D could derive from TRBD1 or TRBD2 (5 bases each). The CDR3 has 14 residues. Germline V gives CDR1 KGHSH, CDR2 LQKENI. Trimming removed 3 bases at V and 6 bases at J, with 13 bases between. In DNA form, the CDR3 reads TGTGCCAGCTCACCCGGGACCCCAAGGGATACGCAGTATTTT. Protein: CASSPGTPRDTQYF.

The V gene is TRBV3-1 (or the pseudogene TRBV3-2), the J gene TRBJ1-6; D is uncertain. Germline values: CDR1 LGHDT, CDR2 YNNKEL (reference sequence). CDR3 length equals 15 residues. The V gene lost 0 bases and the J gene lost 6 bases, with 9 bases spanning the gap. The CDR3 DNA reads as TGTGCCAGCAGCCAAGAGTCTGGGAGTAATTCACCCCTCCACTTT. Translated, it gives CASSQESGSNSPLHF.

V and J are TRBV29-1 and TRBJ1-5; TRBD1 is a possible D gene (5 bases). Trimming removed 7 bases from V and 0 bases from J, with 34 bases in between. The CDR3 is made up of 21 amino acids. Germline loops: CDR1 SQVTM, CDR2 ANQGSEA. CDR3 protein: CSAPSPPSLPPGFHSNQPQHF. The CDR3 nucleotides read TGCAGCGCACCATCACCCCCCTCCCTCCCTCCAGGGTTCCATAGCAATCAGCCCCAGCATTTT.

The chain recombines TRBV9 with TRBJ2-7; weak D call: TRBD1 (6 bases). CDR3 length: 15 residues. Germline V gene data show CDR1 as SGDLS and CDR2 as YYNGEE. The ends were cut back, 3 bases at V and 2 bases at J, with 15 bases in the middle. The CDR3 nucleotides read TGTGCCAGCAGCGGGACAGCGTCGACAGCCTACGAGCAGTACTTC. The encoded protein is CASSGTASTAYEQYF.

This clone was observed once. The chain uses TRBV11-3 and TRBJ2-1, with 13 bases aligning to TRBD2. CDR1 and CDR2 from the germline V gene are SGHNT and YENEEA. Trimming cost V 2 bases and J 4 bases; bases outside gene matches: 11. This CDR3 is built from 19 residues. CDR3 sequence reads: CASSLSGTSGVTEYNEQFF. The CDR3 nucleotides are TGTGCCAGCAGCTTATCCGGGACTAGCGGGGTGACCGAATACAATGAGCAGTTCTTC. The complete variable domain, with remaining parts taken from reference TRBV11-3 and TRBJ2-1, reads EAGVVQSPRYKIIEKKQPVAFWCNPISGHNTLYWYLQNLGQGPELLIRYENEEAVDDSQLPKDRFSAERLKGVDSTLKIQPAELGDSAVYLCASSLSGTSGVTEYNEQFFGPGTRLTVL.

The chain carries TRBV27 and TRBJ1-5; D remains ambiguous. The CDR3 extends over 15 amino acids. Germline CDR1 reads MNHEY; CDR2 reads SMNVEV (reference sequence). V was shortened by 5 bases and J by 3 bases, with 14 bases between the two germline ends. The CDR3 DNA reads TGTGCCAGCAGTAAACAAGGCCCCCACAATCAGCCCCAGCATTTT. It translates to CASSKQGPHNQPQHF.

The genes are TRBV7-8 and TRBJ1-1; TRBD1 might be the D (5 bases). The germline V gene has CDR1 SGHVS and CDR2 FQNEAQ. V was cut by 4 bases and J by 11 bases, with 14 bases left in between. This CDR3 is 12 amino acids long. In DNA form, the CDR3 reads TGTGCCAGCAGCTCAGCAGGGACTTGGGCTTTCTTT. This gives the protein CASSSAGTWAFF. Full variable domain (remainder filled in from reference TRBV7-8 and TRBJ1-1): GAGVSQSPRYKVAKRGQDVALRCDPISGHVSLFWYQQALGQGPEFLTYFQNEAQLDKSGLPSDRFFAERPEGSVSTLKIQRTQQEDSAVYLCASSSAGTWAFFGQGTRLTVV.

The chain recombines TRBV2 with TRBJ1-1; TRBD1 matches at 7 bases. CDR3 length equals 14 residues. Germline CDR1 and CDR2: SNHLY and FYNNEI. V shed 5 bases and J 0 bases; nucleotides not matched to a gene: 3. The CDR3 coding sequence is TGTGCCAGCAGTAAGACAGGGCTGAACACTGAAGCTTTCTTT. This encodes CASSKTGLNTEAFF.

This chain links TRBV4-1 with TRBJ2-3; tentative D call: TRBD2 (5 bases). There are 17 residues in the CDR3. Germline values: CDR1 MGHRA, CDR2 YSYEKL. With 3 bases removed from V and 2 bases from J, the gap between germline ends came to 18 bases. DNA for the CDR3: TGCGCCAGCAGCCAGAAATTTGCGGGCGTCTTCACAGATACGCAGTATTTT. Translated, it gives CASSQKFAGVFTDTQYF.

The V gene is TRBV30, the J gene TRBJ1-2; D uncertain. CDR3 length equals 13 residues. With 2 bases removed from V and 5 bases from J, the gap between germline ends came to 12 bases. Per the germline V gene, CDR1 is GTSNPN and CDR2 is SVGIG (reference sequence). The CDR3 here is CAWSPQEGYGYTF. The CDR3 nucleotides read TGTGCCTGGAGTCCCCAGGAGGGATATGGCTACACCTTC.

The chain couples TRBV2 to TRBJ1-4; 10 bases are shared with TRBD1. The CDR3 is 15 amino acids. Germline-derived CDR1 and CDR2 are SNHLY and FYNNEI. J gave up 5 bases and V 7 bases, and 7 bases lay outside the gene matches. The CDR3 sequence: CASTVDRGRNEKLFF. The CDR3, as DNA: TGTGCCAGCACTGTAGACAGGGGGCGGAATGAAAAACTGTTTTTT.

The chain recombines TRBV4-3 with TRBJ1-1; D gene ambiguous. The CDR3 is 12 residues long. Germline CDR1 LGHNA, CDR2 YSLEER. V dropped 1 base and J dropped 7 bases, with 7 bases sitting between them. DNA of the CDR3: TGCGCCAGCAGCCAAGGTCGGAATGAAGCTTTCTTT. Residues: CASSQGRNEAFF.

This clone appeared a single time. The chain couples TRBV5-8 to TRBJ2-1, with 9 bases aligning to TRBD1. V shed 0 bases, J shed 7 bases, and the junction held 2 bases outside the gene matches. There are 14 residues in the CDR3. Germline CDR1 and CDR2: SGHTS and YDEGEE. This chain's CDR3 is CASSLGQGGNEQFF. CDR3 bases: TGTGCCAGCAGCTTGGGACAGGGGGGGAATGAGCAGTTCTTC.

The genes are TRBV7-6 and TRBJ2-5, with 7 positions matching TRBD2. This CDR3 comprises 17 residues. Germline V lookup: CDR1 SGHVS, CDR2 FNYEAQ. The J segment lost 5 bases and the V segment lost 4 bases, leaving 16 bases of the junction unmatched. In DNA form, the CDR3 reads TGTGCCAGCAGCTCGCCCGGGGGAGCGGGATCGCTGGAGACCCAGTACTTC. It encodes CASSSPGGAGSLETQYF.

The chain links TRBV19 to TRBJ1-4; D is unresolved. V gave up 2 bases and J gave up 0 bases, with 7 bases separating them. From germline, CDR1 is LNHDA and CDR2 SQIVND (reference sequence). The CDR3 sequence is 15 residues long. CDR3 DNA sequence: TGTGCCAGTAGTATACAGGTAGCAACTAATGAAAAACTGTTTTTT. Its translation: CASSIQVATNEKLFF. Full variable domain (remainder filled in from reference TRBV19 and TRBJ1-4): DGGITQSPKYLFRKEGQNVTLSCEQNLNHDAMYWYRQDPGQGLRLIYYSQIVNDFQKGDIAEGYSVSREKKESFPLTVTSAQKNPTAFYLCASSIQVATNEKLFFGSGTQLSVL.

This clone appeared once. The sample carries other DNA sequences with the same CDR3. This chain links TRBV5-1 with TRBJ2-7; unclear D gene. The CDR3 spans 13 residues. CDR1 is SGHRS, CDR2 YFSETQ, per germline. V lost 4 bases, J lost 1 base, and 9 bases lay in between. The CDR3 nucleotides read TGCGCCAGCAGCCGCACGGCTTCCTACGAGCAGTACTTC. Translating it yields CASSRTASYEQYF.

V is TRBV7-5 and J is TRBJ2-7; TRBD2 reflects the table's D call only, with no check against the DNA. TRBV7-5 is annotated as a pseudogene. The CDR3 contains 13 residues. CDR3 in amino acids: CARSPTLPYEQYF. In DNA, the CDR3 is TGTGCCAGAAGCCCTACTCTTCCCTACGAGCAGTACTTC.

This clone appeared a single time. V gene TRBV5-1 combines with J gene TRBJ1-1, with D hard to call. CDR1 and CDR2 (germline): SGHRS, YFSETQ. The germline V and J ends were trimmed by 0 bases and 4 bases, with 13 bases remaining between them. The CDR3 sequence is 15 residues long. CDR3 sequence reads: CASSLVPGLSTEAFF. Here the CDR3 DNA reads TGCGCCAGCAGCTTGGTTCCGGGTCTCAGCACTGAAGCTTTCTTT.

V usage is TRBV6-5 and J usage is TRBJ1-1; a weak D match, TRBD1 (5 bases). The CDR3 consists of 13 residues. In germline, CDR1 is MNHEY, CDR2 SVGAGI. Trimming cost V 10 bases and J 1 base, with 13 bases left between them. CDR3 protein: CATSGRSNTEAFF. The CDR3 nucleotides are TGTGCCACCTCGGGACGTTCGAACACTGAAGCTTTCTTT.

Concerning this clone: This sample also contains other DNA sequences that code for the same CDR3. The chain links TRBV3-1 (or the pseudogene TRBV3-2) to TRBJ1-2; D is uncertain. Trimming removed 1 base at V and 5 bases at J, with 2 bases between. CDR3 size: 11 residues. The germline V gene encodes CDR1 LGHDT and CDR2 YNNKEL (reference sequence). CDR3 amino acids: CASSQGYGYTF. CDR3 coding DNA: TGTGCCAGCAGCCAAGGGTATGGCTACACCTTC.

The V call is TRBV11-2, the J call TRBJ1-6; TRBD1 matches 9 bases. Unmatched junction bases numbered 21, after V lost 7 bases and J lost 8 bases. The germline V gene encodes CDR1 SGHAT and CDR2 FQNNGV. The CDR3 contains 19 residues. The CDR3 is CASTVAGTGLRYVDSPLHF. CDR3 sequence (DNA): TGTGCCAGCACCGTGGCCGGGACAGGGTTGCGGTATGTGGATTCACCCCTCCACTTT.

In its sample, this clone was seen once. The rearrangement links TRBV5-4 to TRBJ1-6; TRBD1 might be the D (5 bases). Germline V gives CDR1 SGHNT, CDR2 YYREEE (reference sequence). The CDR3 length is 13 residues. V dropped 4 bases and J dropped 8 bases, with 10 bases sitting between them. The CDR3 sequence: CASSPSRDSPLHF. The CDR3 nucleotides are TGTGCCAGCAGCCCTTCCAGGGATTCACCCCTCCACTTT.

The chain couples TRBV28 to TRBJ2-3, with 8 bases lining up with TRBD1. The CDR3 totals 17 residues. CDR1 is MDHEN and CDR2 is SYDVKM in the germline V gene. J gave up 3 bases and V 5 bases, and 13 bases lay outside the gene matches. This CDR3 reads CASSIQGAGYRTDTQYF. The CDR3 DNA sequence: TGTGCCAGCAGTATCCAGGGGGCCGGGTATCGGACAGATACGCAGTATTTT.